The clone carrying this T cell receptor (beta chain) is a singleton in its sample. These data are taken from a study of immune evolution from preneoplasia to lung adenocarcinoma. Sequencing was performed with immunoSEQ multiplex PCR; in TCRdb, only in-frame clones are kept and a portion is missing. This sample yields tens of thousands of clones, of which approximately 79% are seen a single time; around 5.1% belongs to the top ten. The CDR3 sequence is 14 residues long. From germline, CDR1 is SGHTA and CDR2 FQGNSA. Trimming cost V 7 bases and J 5 bases, with 17 bases left between them. Sequencing used FFPE invasive lung adenocarcinoma tissue. The genes are TRBV7-2 and TRBJ1-2; D not certain. The source is a person between 60 and 70 years old with lung adenocarcinoma. This chain's CDR3 is CASTLFGVGYGYTF. The CDR3 region has the DNA TGTGCCAGCACCCTGTTTGGGGTAGGGTATGGCTACACCTTC.